This record looks at one T cell receptor beta chain sequence and its context. What it binds is unknown. This sample was included in a study of shared clonotypes between healthy human individuals. Study summary: Researchers assigned three CD4 naive, three CD4 memory, two CD8 naive and one CD8 memory plate to each donor. Points from the study as a whole: Sharing across four donors was highest in naive CD4 (around 5%) and lowest in memory CD8 (around 0.4%).

At deep level, the assay was performed. In the original analysis: ImmunoSEQ yielded junction-only sequences lacking quality scores, so filtering differed. Sequencing was performed with immunoSEQ multiplex PCR; in TCRdb, only in-frame clones are kept and a portion is missing. The V and J calls and clone size were taken over from that table, and D and trimming were inferred from the DNA. The sample contains fewer than 1 million clones, 90% to 97% of which appear only once. Germline loops: CDR1 SGHKS, CDR2 YYEKEE (reference sequence). V shed 3 bases and J 4 bases; nucleotides not matched to a gene: 6. The CDR3 is 14 residues long. Naivety among CD8 cells was defined by CD45RO negativity and positive CCR7 selection, thereby excluding terminally differentiated effector memory CD45RA+ cells.

The genes are TRBV5-5 and TRBJ2-5, with 7 bases that match TRBD1. Input material: naive CD8+ T cells sorted from blood. This sequence originates from a man between 25 and 39 years old in good health. This CDR3 is CASSYLTGRETQYF. The CDR3 DNA reads as TGTGCCAGCAGCTACCTGACAGGGAGAGAGACCCAGTACTTC.